One sample yielded the 28 T cell receptor beta chains listed below, sequenced in a study of blood T cells in healthy people across ages (dated by TCRdb to 2015 to 2017). Library preparation was by 5' RACE. The sample was run on an Illumina HiSeq 2500. The second PCR ran for roughly 7 to 12 cycles and used a J-beta primer mix along with a sample-barcoded 5' primer. The public reads were reanalyzed by TCRdb: fastp trimming at Q25, MiXCR alignment, in-frame beta chains only. Entries are consolidated by CDR3 protein sequence, retaining the most common genes and DNA. Across this sample there are about 640,000 distinct CDR3 sequences, with around 54% seen only once. The top ten clonotypes cover around 37% of the sample. Source material: blood. Source of these receptors: a man aged 55 to 70 in good health.

This clonotype was observed a few times. The chain uses TRBV4-2 and TRBJ1-5; the D is unclear. This CDR3 spans 14 amino acids. Germline-derived CDR1 and CDR2 are LGHNA and YNFKEQ. Trimming pared 0 bases from V and 5 bases from J, leaving 8 bases between. The CDR3 bases are TGTGCCAGCAGCCAAGATGTGGGCTATCAGCCCCAGCATTTT. Translating it yields CASSQDVGYQPQHF.

This sequence joins TRBV27 and TRBJ2-4, with D perhaps matching TRBD1 or TRBD2 (6 bases each). CDR1 and CDR2 (germline): MNHEY, SMNVEV (reference sequence). The CDR3 consists of 14 residues. Trimming shortened V by 8 bases and J by 3 bases, and 14 bases separated the two germline ends. The CDR3 DNA follows: TGTGCCAGCGCCCCCGGGGGCGTCAAAAACATTCAGTACTTC. Its protein product is CASAPGGVKNIQYF.

The V and J genes are TRBV4-1 and TRBJ1-4; D remains ambiguous. Between the trimmed V and J ends, which lost 0 bases and 10 bases, there was a span of 12 bases. CDR1 is MGHRA and CDR2 is YSYEKL in the germline V gene. This CDR3 is built from 14 residues. The CDR3 nucleotides are TGCGCCAGCAGCCAAGATCGCAGTCTCGGAAAACTGTTTTTT. Protein sequence: CASSQDRSLGKLFF.

The genes are TRBV5-1 and TRBJ2-1; perhaps TRBD2 as D (6 bases). V lost 5 bases and J lost 0, with 15 bases in between. This CDR3 has 16 residues. Germline V gene data show CDR1 as SGHRS and CDR2 as YFSETQ. DNA of the CDR3: TGCGCCAGCAGTTGGGGGGTCCAGAGCTCCTACAATGAGCAGTTCTTC. Encoded protein: CASSWGVQSSYNEQFF.

This chain links TRBV6-2 or TRBV6-3 with TRBJ2-1; TRBD2 agrees at 10 bases. V shed 7 bases and J 8 bases; nucleotides not matched to a gene: 8. The CDR3 covers 14 residues. Germline V gene data show CDR1 as MNHEY and CDR2 as SVGEGT. The CDR3 region is CASNTLAGFHEQFF. DNA for the CDR3: TGTGCCAGCAACACACTAGCGGGGTTCCATGAGCAGTTCTTC.

This clonotype was observed at least ten times. Possible read error: a much larger clone is one base away. J is TRBJ2-5 and V is TRBV3-1; TRBD2 aligns across 8 bases. This CDR3 spans 15 amino acids. Germline V CDR1 and CDR2: LGHDT, YNNKEL (reference sequence). V was clipped by 5 bases and J by 5 bases; unmatched bases: 10. CDR3 bases: TGTGCCAGCAGCAATGCGGGGACTAGGTCCGAGACCCAGTACTTC. Amino acid sequence: CASSNAGTRSETQYF.

This clonotype was seen a few times. This rearrangement joins TRBV4-2 to TRBJ2-6, with D possibly TRBD1 on 6 matching bases. V was clipped by 1 base and J by 1 base, with 8 bases between them. The germline CDR1 and CDR2 sequences are LGHNA and YNFKEQ. This CDR3 has 16 amino acids. CDR3 nucleotides: TGTGCCAGCAGCCAAGTTCAGGGGTCTGGGGCCAACGTCCTGACTTTC. Translation: CASSQVQGSGANVLTF.

This chain uses TRBV5-1 with TRBJ2-5; TRBD1 matches at 9 bases. The last part of the DNA fits TRBJ2-4 better; the J call may be wrong. Germline values: CDR1 SGHRS, CDR2 YFSETQ. The CDR3 is 15 amino acids. The CDR3 DNA follows: TGCGCCAGCAGCTTGTCGAGTCGACAGGGGGACATTCAGTACTTC. Amino acids: CASSLSSRQGDIQYF.

This chain uses TRBV11-2 with TRBJ2-7, with D maybe TRBD2 (5 bases). Germline CDR1 is SGHAT and CDR2 is FQNNGV. The CDR3 has 14 residues. V gave up 3 bases and J gave up 1 base, with 10 bases separating them. CDR3: CASSFSWESYEQYF. The DNA for the CDR3 is TGTGCCAGCAGCTTCAGTTGGGAGTCCTACGAGCAGTACTTC. Based on the CDR3 plus reference TRBV11-2 and TRBJ2-7, the full variable domain is EAGVAQSPRYKIIEKRQSVAFWCNPISGHATLYWYQQILGQGPKLLIQFQNNGVVDDSQLPKDRFSAERLKGVDSTLKIQPAKLEDSAVYLCASSFSWESYEQYFGPGTRLTVT.

V is TRBV6-6 and J is TRBJ2-1, with D possibly being TRBD2 (5 bases). V shed 6 bases and J shed 0 bases, with 9 bases lying between them. In germline, CDR1 is MNHNY, CDR2 SVGAGI (reference sequence). This CDR3 region has 14 residues. DNA of the CDR3: TGTGCCAGCAGGGACTCGAACTCCTACAATGAGCAGTTCTTC. Amino acid sequence: CASRDSNSYNEQFF.

The chain uses TRBV20-1 and TRBJ2-3, with unresolved D. V shed 4 bases and J shed 0 bases, with 8 bases lying between them. This CDR3 is 13 amino acids long. CDR1 is DFQATT, CDR2 SNEGSKA, per germline (reference sequence). CDR3 nucleotide sequence: TGCAGTGCTAAAAACCCGAGCACAGATACGCAGTATTTT. Encoded protein: CSAKNPSTDTQYF.

The V gene is TRBV7-9, the J gene TRBJ1-2, with D uncertain. Germline V gene data show CDR1 as SEHNR and CDR2 as FQNEAQ (reference sequence). The V and J ends lost 5 bases and 5 bases respectively, with 12 bases between them. This CDR3 comprises 13 residues. CDR3 coding DNA: TGTGCCAGCAGCGTGACCAGGTCTTATGGCTACACCTTC. This codes for CASSVTRSYGYTF.

The chain links TRBV6-5 to TRBJ1-2; D ambiguous. CDR3 size: 16 residues. Trimming left V 0 bases short and J 8 bases short, with 19 bases between. Germline assignment: CDR1 MNHEY and CDR2 SVGAGI. The CDR3 loop reads CASSYSSAGRGSGYTF. CDR3 nucleotide sequence: TGTGCCAGCAGTTACTCGTCAGCCGGCCGGGGAAGCGGCTACACCTTC.

The chain links TRBV6-6 to TRBJ2-1; D not resolved. The CDR3 sequence is 14 residues long. Deletions cut 6 bases from V and 6 bases from J, with 15 bases between. Germline V gene sequence: CDR1 MNHNY, CDR2 SVGAGI (reference sequence). CDR3: CASSIGTKTNEQFF. The CDR3 nucleotides read TGTGCCAGCAGCATAGGCACGAAGACCAATGAGCAGTTCTTC.

There are a few counts of this clonotype. The chain carries TRBV20-1 and TRBJ2-7, with TRBD2 identical over 8 bases. Per germline, CDR1 DFQATT and CDR2 SNEGSKA (reference sequence). This CDR3 comprises 15 residues. J was trimmed by 4 bases and V by 1 base; bases with no gene match: 9. CDR3 protein: CSARGGSGALYEQYF. In nucleotides, the CDR3 is TGCAGTGCTAGAGGGGGTAGCGGGGCCCTTTACGAGCAGTACTTC.

This chain links TRBV7-8 with TRBJ2-5, with 8 bases aligning to TRBD2. Unmatched junction bases numbered 6, after V lost 5 bases and J lost 4 bases. CDR1 SGHVS and CDR2 FQNEAQ come from the germline V gene. This CDR3 is built from 14 residues. Written as DNA, the CDR3 is TGTGCCAGCAGCCCGGGACTAGACCTAGAGACCCAGTACTTC. Its protein is CASSPGLDLETQYF. Full variable domain (rest looked up from reference TRBV7-8 and TRBJ2-5): GAGVSQSPRYKVAKRGQDVALRCDPISGHVSLFWYQQALGQGPEFLTYFQNEAQLDKSGLPSDRFFAERPEGSVSTLKIQRTQQEDSAVYLCASSPGLDLETQYFGPGTRLLVL.

The rearrangement links TRBV4-1 to TRBJ1-1; D gene unclear. CDR3 length: 15 amino acids. V was clipped by 1 base and J by 3 bases, with 12 bases between them. Germline V lookup: CDR1 MGHRA, CDR2 YSYEKL. In DNA, the CDR3 is TGCGCCAGCAGCCAAGTGTGGGGAGGAGACACTGAAGCTTTCTTT. It is translated as CASSQVWGGDTEAFF.

The chain employs TRBV7-9 and TRBJ1-2; tentatively, D is TRBD1 (6 bases). Germline assignment: CDR1 SEHNR and CDR2 FQNEAQ (reference sequence). CDR3 length equals 12 residues. V gave up 0 bases and J gave up 12 bases, with 11 bases separating them. CDR3 sequence reads: CASSLAGGRHTF. In nucleotides, the CDR3 is TGTGCCAGCAGCTTAGCAGGGGGGAGGCACACCTTC.

The rearrangement links TRBV2 to TRBJ2-5, with TRBD2 identical over 7 bases. The CDR3 totals 15 residues. Germline V gene lookup returns CDR1 SNHLY and CDR2 FYNNEI. V lost 6 bases, J lost 0 bases, and 7 bases stayed unmatched. CDR3 in amino acids: CASSVAGLYQETQYF. As DNA, the CDR3 is TGTGCCAGCAGCGTAGCGGGCCTGTACCAAGAGACCCAGTACTTC.

This clonotype was detected only a few times. The chain has TRBV20-1 and TRBJ2-7; D remains unclear. Germline loops: CDR1 DFQATT, CDR2 SNEGSKA (reference sequence). V lost 5 bases and J 2 bases, leaving 16 bases between the germline ends. This CDR3 is 14 amino acids long. CDR3 loop: CSALLSNPTYEQYF. In DNA, the CDR3 is TGCAGTGCTCTCCTCTCGAACCCCACCTACGAGCAGTACTTC.

This chain joins TRBV20-1 and TRBJ2-1; the D is unclear. The ends were cut back, 0 bases at V and 10 bases at J, with 10 bases in the middle. This CDR3 is 12 amino acids long. Germline V lookup: CDR1 DFQATT, CDR2 SNEGSKA (reference sequence). CDR3: CSARDQVGEQFF. CDR3 coding DNA: TGCAGTGCTAGAGACCAGGTTGGCGAGCAGTTCTTC.

V usage is TRBV9 and J usage is TRBJ2-5; 11 bases map to TRBD2. V shed 0 bases, J shed 4 bases, and the junction held 8 bases outside the gene matches. Germline V CDR1 and CDR2: SGDLS, YYNGEE. CDR3 length: 17 amino acids. This CDR3 is CASSVGNSGGAGETQYF. The CDR3 nucleotides are TGTGCCAGCAGCGTAGGGAATAGCGGGGGGGCTGGAGAGACCCAGTACTTC.

The chain recombines TRBV7-2 with TRBJ1-4; D is undetermined. CDR1 is SGHTA, CDR2 FQGNSA, per germline. Trimming shortened V by 5 bases and J by 7 bases, and 8 bases separated the two germline ends. The CDR3 consists of 12 residues. This chain's CDR3 is CASSHLGEKLFF. DNA of the CDR3: TGTGCCAGCAGCCACCTGGGTGAAAAACTGTTTTTT. Full variable domain (missing parts from reference TRBV7-2 and TRBJ1-4): GAGVSQSPSNKVTEKGKDVELRCDPISGHTALYWYRQSLGQGLEFLIYFQGNSAPDKSGLPSDRFSAERTGGSVSTLTIQRTQQEDSAVYLCASSHLGEKLFFGSGTQLSVL.

The chain uses TRBV7-2 and TRBJ2-5; the match to TRBD2 covers 7 bases. This CDR3 is built from 17 residues. Germline CDR1 and CDR2: SGHTA and FQGNSA. J gave up 2 bases and V 1 base, and 10 bases lay outside the gene matches. The CDR3 DNA follows: TGTGCCAGCAGCTTAGGAGGGAGCGGGGTACAGCAAGAGACCCAGTACTTC. Translating it yields CASSLGGSGVQQETQYF.

The chain carries TRBV7-2 and TRBJ1-4, with 8 nucleotides matching TRBD1. Germline lookup yields CDR1 SGHTA and CDR2 FQGNSA. The CDR3 totals 18 residues. Trimming took 4 bases from V and 4 from J; bases not matched to a gene: 14. CDR3 protein: CASSSVPGQARDNEKLFF. The DNA for the CDR3 is TGTGCCAGCAGCTCCGTCCCGGGACAGGCCCGGGATAATGAAAAACTGTTTTTT.

This chain joins TRBV11-2 and TRBJ2-1, with TRBD2 matching 11 bases. V was clipped by 5 bases and J by 4 bases; unmatched bases: 4. This CDR3 spans 15 amino acids. Germline V CDR1 and CDR2: SGHAT, FQNNGV. The CDR3 reads CASSDTSGSYNEQFF. In nucleotides, the CDR3 is TGTGCCAGCAGCGATACTAGCGGGAGTTACAATGAGCAGTTCTTC.

This clonotype has only one observation. The V gene is TRBV15, the J gene TRBJ2-5, with 8 bases aligning to TRBD2. J was trimmed by 4 bases and V by 6 bases; bases with no gene match: 10. The CDR3 is 15 amino acids. Germline-derived CDR1 and CDR2 are LNHNV and YYDKDF (reference sequence). The CDR3 loop reads CATSQARAGGETQYF. The CDR3 DNA reads TGTGCCACCAGTCAAGCCCGGGCGGGAGGAGAGACCCAGTACTTC. Looking up the rest from reference TRBV15 and TRBJ2-5 gives the full variable domain: DAMVIQNPRYQVTQFGKPVTLSCSQTLNHNVMYWYQQKSSQAPKLLFHYYDKDFNNEADTPDNFQSRRPNTSFCFLDIRSPGLGDTAMYLCATSQARAGGETQYFGPGTRLLVL.

This chain connects TRBV3-1 to TRBJ2-7; tentatively, D is TRBD1 or TRBD2 (5 bases each). Trimming took 4 bases from V and 7 from J, leaving 23 bases between them. CDR3 size: 16 residues. CDR1 and CDR2 (germline): LGHDT, YNNKEL (reference sequence). CDR3 amino acids: CASSLGSVSGAYEQYF. The DNA of the CDR3 is TGTGCCAGCAGCCTAGGCTCCGTTTCCGGGGCGTATGAGCAGTACTTC.